The 28 T cell receptor beta chains below come from one sample, sequenced in a study of cytomegalovirus exposure and HLA in healthy donors. Vbeta (60) and Jbeta (13) primers were used in the PCR. Only in-frame clones appear in the TCRdb table, and some are missing; sequencing was by immunoSEQ multiplex PCR. The table records 90,000 to 110,000 clones, approximately 70% of them present only once. Material: PBMCs. The receptors were gathered from a man in his forties in good health and CMV-seronegative.

This clone is a singleton in its sample. This chain connects TRBV5-6 to TRBJ2-7, with 9 bases identical to TRBD2. CDR3 size: 15 residues. Germline V CDR1 and CDR2: SGHDT, YYEEEE. The J segment lost 0 bases and the V segment lost 4 bases, leaving 5 bases of the junction unmatched. The CDR3 region has the DNA TGTGCCAGCAGCACAGCGGGGGGACTCTCCTACGAGCAGTACTTC. It translates to CASSTAGGLSYEQYF.

The V and J genes are TRBV12-5 and TRBJ2-1; TRBD2 matches 9 bases. The CDR3 loop spans 16 amino acids. J gave up 4 bases and V 3 bases, and 7 bases lay outside the gene matches. Per germline, CDR1 LGHNT and CDR2 FRNRAP. In DNA, the CDR3 is TGTGCTAGTGGTTTCCGGGCTAGCGGGGCTTACAATGAGCAGTTCTTC. It specifies CASGFRASGAYNEQFF. The full variable domain, its missing parts supplied by reference TRBV12-5 and TRBJ2-1, is DARVTQTPRHKVTEMGQEVTMRCQPILGHNTVFWYRQTMMQGLELLAYFRNRAPLDDSGMPKDRFSAEMPDATLATLKIQPSEPRDSAVYFCASGFRASGAYNEQFFGPGTRLTVL.

The rearrangement links TRBV27 to TRBJ1-5; 8 bases agree with TRBD1. This CDR3 contains 15 residues. The germline V gene has CDR1 MNHEY and CDR2 SMNVEV (reference sequence). The V gene end was trimmed by 0 bases and the J gene end by 7 bases; junction bases not matched to a gene: 5. The CDR3 nucleotides are TGTGCCAGCAGTTTATCCGGCAGGGGGCAGCAGCCCCAGCATTTT. This sequence encodes CASSLSGRGQQPQHF.

The chain is built from TRBV2 and TRBJ2-7; D is possibly TRBD1 (6 bases). V lost 7 bases and J lost 3, with 10 bases in between. This CDR3 comprises 12 residues. Germline CDR1 reads SNHLY; CDR2 reads FYNNEI. The CDR3 sequence is CASIIRGYEQYF. CDR3 nucleotide sequence: TGTGCCAGCATTATCAGGGGCTACGAGCAGTACTTC.

The rearrangement uses TRBV4-3 and TRBJ1-2; maybe TRBD1 (5 bases). In germline, CDR1 is LGHNA, CDR2 YSLEER. CDR3 length: 15 residues. Trimming took 0 bases from V and 2 from J, leaving 10 bases between them. The CDR3 here is CASSQDGRANYGYTF. The CDR3 DNA is TGCGCCAGCAGCCAAGATGGCAGGGCCAACTATGGCTACACCTTC.

The rearrangement uses TRBV27 and TRBJ1-1; D is uncertain. V lost 7 bases and J lost 4, with 16 bases in between. This CDR3 region has 14 residues. Germline V lookup: CDR1 MNHEY, CDR2 SMNVEV (reference sequence). The chain's CDR3 is CASTSRVEGTEAFF. Written as DNA, the CDR3 is TGTGCCAGCACTTCAAGGGTTGAGGGCACTGAAGCTTTCTTT.

The chain employs TRBV7-9 and TRBJ2-7; perhaps TRBD1 as D (6 bases). The CDR3 consists of 12 residues. Germline lookup yields CDR1 SEHNR and CDR2 FQNEAQ (reference sequence). V was trimmed by 5 bases and J by 7 bases, leaving 12 bases between them. The CDR3 region is CASSRTDREQYF. The CDR3 DNA is TGTGCCAGCAGCCGAACCGACAGGGAGCAGTACTTC.

The rearrangement joins TRBV6-1 to TRBJ2-5, with D perhaps TRBD1 (6 bases). Germline loops: CDR1 MNHNS, CDR2 SASEGT. The CDR3 covers 13 residues. V lost 5 bases, J lost 3 bases, and 10 bases lay in between. The CDR3: CASSRTAKETQYF. The CDR3 DNA follows: TGTGCCAGCAGTCGGACAGCCAAAGAGACCCAGTACTTC.

The J gene is TRBJ2-5, the V gene TRBV9, with D perhaps TRBD2 (5 bases). CDR3 length equals 15 residues. Trimming took 3 bases from V and 5 from J, leaving 17 bases between them. Germline V gives CDR1 SGDLS, CDR2 YYNGEE. CDR3 bases: TGTGCCAGCAGCGCGATACACGGGAAGTGGGAGACCCAGTACTTC. The encoded protein is CASSAIHGKWETQYF.

This clone occurred a few times. The chain's CDR3 is CASSPGQARSSPLHF. The CDR3 bases are TGCGCCAGCAGCCCAGGACAGGCCCGTAGTTCACCCCTCCACTTT. This rearrangement joins TRBV5-1 to TRBJ1-6, with 7 bases aligning to TRBD1. The CDR3 extends over 15 amino acids. Germline trimming cut 4 bases from V and 9 bases from J; bases unmatched to any gene: 10. Germline CDR1 SGHRS, CDR2 YFSETQ.

The rearrangement joins TRBV7-2 to TRBJ2-3; TRBD2 matches 7 bases. Germline V gene lookup returns CDR1 SGHTA and CDR2 FQGNSA. V lost 2 bases and J lost 4; bases outside the gene matches: 6. The CDR3 loop spans 15 amino acids. The CDR3: CASSLTGLVPDTQYF. CDR3 nucleotide sequence: TGTGCCAGCAGCTTAACCGGACTAGTCCCAGATACGCAGTATTTT.

This clone showed up just once. The chain has TRBV7-8 and TRBJ2-7; D not resolved. The germline gives CDR1 SGHVS, CDR2 FQNEAQ. V gave up 5 bases and J gave up 4 bases, with 9 bases separating them. The CDR3 has 12 residues. The CDR3 protein is CASSLGDYEQYF. The CDR3, as DNA: TGTGCCAGCAGCCTAGGAGATTACGAGCAGTACTTC. The variable domain in full, with the rest retrieved from reference TRBV7-8 and TRBJ2-7, is GAGVSQSPRYKVAKRGQDVALRCDPISGHVSLFWYQQALGQGPEFLTYFQNEAQLDKSGLPSDRFFAERPEGSVSTLKIQRTQQEDSAVYLCASSLGDYEQYFGPGTRLTVT.

The chain has TRBV11-2 and TRBJ2-1; D might be TRBD2 (5 bases). Germline V CDR1 and CDR2: SGHAT, FQNNGV. The CDR3 totals 13 residues. The V gene lost 11 bases and the J gene lost 9 bases, with 20 bases spanning the gap. The CDR3 loop reads CAGSGLAKSEQFF. The CDR3 DNA follows: TGTGCCGGCTCGGGGTTGGCGAAGAGTGAGCAGTTCTTC.

This sequence joins TRBV6-9 and TRBJ2-7; 7 bases align to TRBD2. V lost 5 bases, J lost 4 bases, and 8 bases stayed unmatched. The CDR3 sequence is 14 residues long. Per germline, CDR1 MNHGY and CDR2 SVAAGI. The CDR3 DNA is TGTGCCAGCAGTCCCCCCAGCGGGGCATACGAGCAGTACTTC. As protein: CASSPPSGAYEQYF.

V gene TRBV10-3 combines with J gene TRBJ2-5, with D possibly being TRBD1 (6 bases). The DNA end lines up better with TRBJ2-7; the J call may be wrong. There are 15 residues in the CDR3. Germline V CDR1 and CDR2: ENHRY, SYGVKD. The chain's CDR3 is CAIRAPGHSSYEQYF. The CDR3 DNA reads as TGTGCCATCAGGGCTCCGGGACATAGCTCCTACGAGCAGTACTTC.

The rearrangement joins TRBV6-5 to TRBJ1-1, with D possibly being TRBD1 (6 bases). V was trimmed by 6 bases and J by 0 bases, leaving 14 bases between them. CDR1 and CDR2 (germline): MNHEY, SVGAGI. The CDR3 length is 15 residues. The CDR3 nucleotides read TGTGCCAGCAGCCCTGGACAGAGGATGAACACTGAAGCTTTCTTT. It codes for CASSPGQRMNTEAFF.

CDR3 sequence (DNA): TGTGCCAGCAGCTTAGGGGTAGCCACAGATACGCAGTATTTT. As protein: CASSLGVATDTQYF. This rearrangement joins TRBV11-2 to TRBJ2-3; D not certain. CDR3 length: 14 amino acids. Germline V gene sequence: CDR1 SGHAT, CDR2 FQNNGV. The V gene lost 1 base and the J gene lost 2 bases, with 7 bases spanning the gap.

The V call is TRBV5-1, the J call TRBJ2-7; D gene ambiguous. CDR1 is SGHRS and CDR2 is YFSETQ in the germline V gene. This CDR3 comprises 14 residues. Trimming pared 2 bases from V and 4 bases from J, leaving 13 bases between. CDR3 nucleotides: TGCGCCAGCAGCTTTTGGAACAGAGATTACGAGCAGTACTTC. This codes for CASSFWNRDYEQYF.

The genes are TRBV18 and TRBJ2-1; D is perhaps TRBD1 (5 bases). Germline assignment: CDR1 KGHSH and CDR2 LQKENI. CDR3 length: 18 residues. Trimming stripped 3 bases from V and 2 bases from J, with 20 bases between. In DNA, the CDR3 is TGTGCCAGCTCACCGCACCGCAGTGCAGGGTGGCCCTACAATGAGCAGTTCTTC. This gives the protein CASSPHRSAGWPYNEQFF.

CDR3 nucleotide sequence: TGCGCCAGCAGCAAATCGGACAGGGGAGGGGACAATGAGCAGTTCTTC. Residues: CASSKSDRGGDNEQFF. This chain links TRBV5-1 with TRBJ2-1; 9 bases fit TRBD1. This CDR3 is 16 amino acids long. V was clipped by 4 bases and J by 5 bases; unmatched bases: 10. Germline assignment: CDR1 SGHRS and CDR2 YFSETQ.

The chain recombines TRBV6-5 with TRBJ2-1; 7 bases line up with TRBD2. Per germline, CDR1 MNHEY and CDR2 SVGAGI. The CDR3 contains 14 residues. With V trimmed by 6 bases and J by 12 bases, 14 bases remained unmatched. The CDR3 region has the DNA TGTGCCAGCAGCCCTCCAGCAGCCCCGGGGGGGCAGTTCTTC. Amino acid sequence: CASSPPAAPGGQFF.

The chain uses TRBV4-2 and TRBJ2-1; 11 nucleotides match TRBD2. Unmatched junction bases numbered 10, after V lost 1 base and J lost 8 bases. The germline gives CDR1 LGHNA, CDR2 YNFKEQ. The CDR3 contains 17 residues. The DNA of the CDR3 is TGTGCCAGCAGCCAAGCCTGGCTTAGCGGGGGGGCCGATGAGCAGTTCTTC. Translated: CASSQAWLSGGADEQFF.

The chain combines TRBV7-2 with TRBJ2-1; the match to TRBD2 covers 10 bases. Germline CDR1 reads SGHTA; CDR2 reads FQGNSA. This CDR3 has 15 amino acids. V was pared by 2 bases and J by 7 bases, with 5 bases of the junction left unmatched. DNA of the CDR3: TGTGCCAGCAGCTTATCAGCGGGGGGGCTTAATGAGCAGTTCTTC. Encoded protein: CASSLSAGGLNEQFF.

The chain is built from TRBV4-2 and TRBJ1-4, with D perhaps TRBD1 (6 bases). V lost 2 bases and J 4 bases, leaving 8 bases between the germline ends. The CDR3 is made up of 14 amino acids. Germline-derived CDR1 and CDR2 are LGHNA and YNFKEQ. The CDR3 is CASSQQGSNEKLFF. In nucleotides, the CDR3 is TGTGCCAGCAGCCAACAGGGGAGTAATGAAAAACTGTTTTTT.

The rearrangement links TRBV7-9 to TRBJ1-1; perhaps TRBD1 as D (5 bases). Germline V gene data show CDR1 as SEHNR and CDR2 as FQNEAQ (reference sequence). The CDR3 runs to 11 residues. The germline V and J ends were trimmed by 5 bases and 10 bases, with 11 bases remaining between them. DNA of the CDR3: TGTGCCAGCAGCCTGGGGGGGGGAGCTTTCTTT. Translated, it gives CASSLGGGAFF.

This clone was counted between two and nine times. The chain has TRBV5-6 and TRBJ1-1; D is possibly TRBD1 (6 bases). V lost 4 bases, J lost 1 base, and 11 bases lay in between. The CDR3 consists of 14 residues. From germline, CDR1 is SGHDT and CDR2 YYEEEE. The CDR3 DNA sequence: TGTGCCAGCAGCCGACCGGACAGGAACACTGAAGCTTTCTTT. This gives the protein CASSRPDRNTEAFF.

This clone was recorded a few times. The chain combines TRBV6-1 with TRBJ2-1; 10 positions agree with TRBD1. Germline trimming cut 8 bases from V and 9 bases from J; bases unmatched to any gene: 10. Germline V gene lookup returns CDR1 MNHNS and CDR2 SASEGT. The CDR3 has 14 amino acids. In nucleotides, the CDR3 is TGTGCCAGCCCCCGGGACAGGGGAATTGGTGAGCAGTTCTTC. This encodes CASPRDRGIGEQFF.

This sequence joins TRBV5-1 and TRBJ2-5; TRBD1 agrees at 9 bases. Germline values: CDR1 SGHRS, CDR2 YFSETQ. The CDR3 loop spans 15 amino acids. With 4 bases clipped from V and 2 bases from J, the junction kept 6 bases outside the gene matches. The CDR3 protein is CASSQGQGRQETQYF. The CDR3 nucleotides read TGCGCCAGCAGCCAGGGACAGGGCCGACAAGAGACCCAGTACTTC.